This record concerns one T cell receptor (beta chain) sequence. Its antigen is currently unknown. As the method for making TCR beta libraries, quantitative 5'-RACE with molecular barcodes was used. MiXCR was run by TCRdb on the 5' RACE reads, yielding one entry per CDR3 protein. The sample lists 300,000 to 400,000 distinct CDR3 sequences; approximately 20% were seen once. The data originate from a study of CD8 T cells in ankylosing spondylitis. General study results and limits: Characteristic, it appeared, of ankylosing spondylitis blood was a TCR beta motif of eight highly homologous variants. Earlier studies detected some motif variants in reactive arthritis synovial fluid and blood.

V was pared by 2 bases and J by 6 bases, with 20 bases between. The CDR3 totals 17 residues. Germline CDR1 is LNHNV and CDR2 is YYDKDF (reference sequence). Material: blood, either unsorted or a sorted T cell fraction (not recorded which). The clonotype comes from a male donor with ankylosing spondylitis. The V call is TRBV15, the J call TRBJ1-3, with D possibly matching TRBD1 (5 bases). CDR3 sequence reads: CATSRPSVGGTTNTIYF. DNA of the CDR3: TGTGCCACCAGCAGACCCTCAGTGGGGGGTACGACAAACACCATATATTTT. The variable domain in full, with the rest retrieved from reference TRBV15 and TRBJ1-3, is DAMVIQNPRYQVTQFGKPVTLSCSQTLNHNVMYWYQQKSSQAPKLLFHYYDKDFNNEADTPDNFQSRRPNTSFCFLDIRSPGLGDTAMYLCATSRPSVGGTTNTIYFGEGSWLTVV.